Shown below are 5 T cell receptor beta chains from a single sample sequenced in a study of patients and donors after allogeneic stem cell transplantation. TCRdb reanalysed the RT-PCR reads using MiXCR and keeps one entry per CDR3 protein. The table includes about 960,000 distinct CDR3 sequences, 15% to 20% detected once. Material: blood, either unsorted or a sorted T cell fraction (not recorded which). These receptors were obtained from a human donor who was either an allogeneic HSCT recipient or a stem cell or donor lymphocyte infusion donor (not recorded which). It is not recorded whose cells these are; they may come from a transplant donor.

This chain connects TRBV19 to TRBJ1-1; D is unresolved. CDR1 LNHDA and CDR2 SQIVND come from the germline V gene (reference sequence). The CDR3 is made up of 17 amino acids. V was cut by 8 bases and J by 3 bases, with 25 bases left in between. The DNA for the CDR3 is TGTGCCAGTCACCCGCTTCGGATCCTCAATCCTTACACTGAAGCTTTCTTT. The encoded protein is CASHPLRILNPYTEAFF.

This clonotype was observed a few times. This chain uses TRBV6-2 or TRBV6-3 with TRBJ2-1; TRBD2 aligns across 9 bases. The CDR3 runs to 13 residues. With 8 bases clipped from V and 6 bases from J, the junction kept 5 bases outside the gene matches. The germline gives CDR1 MNHEY, CDR2 SVGEGT. As DNA, the CDR3 is TGTGCCAGCGCGGCGGGGGGGATCAATGAGCAGTTCTTC. It is translated as CASAAGGINEQFF.

The rearrangement links TRBV27 to TRBJ2-2; 9 nucleotides align to TRBD2. This CDR3 spans 16 amino acids. The germline gives CDR1 MNHEY, CDR2 SMNVEV (reference sequence). The trim removed 3 bases at V and 0 bases at J, leaving 2 bases unmatched. CDR3 protein: CASSFGLATNTGELFF. The CDR3 coding sequence is TGTGCCAGCAGTTTCGGACTAGCGACGAACACCGGGGAGCTGTTTTTT.

This chain connects TRBV5-1 to TRBJ2-7; TRBD2 matches 8 bases. Germline V lookup: CDR1 SGHRS, CDR2 YFSETQ. J gave up 3 bases and V 4 bases, and 6 bases lay outside the gene matches. The CDR3 contains 14 residues. CDR3 protein: CASSVAGTLYEQYF. The CDR3 DNA reads as TGCGCCAGCAGCGTAGCGGGAACTCTCTACGAGCAGTACTTC.

This clonotype came up a few times. The rearrangement joins TRBV12-3 or TRBV12-4 to TRBJ2-2; possible D gene TRBD2, 6 bases. V was shortened by 6 bases and J by 7 bases, with 15 bases between the two germline ends. The CDR3 is 14 residues long. The DNA for the CDR3 is TGTGCCAGCAGCCCGAGGAGGGCCGTCGGGGAGCTGTTTTTT. Translated, it gives CASSPRRAVGELFF.